These 3 T cell receptor beta chains share one sample of origin, sequenced in a study of blood T cell repertoires in COVID-19. Assay used: immunoSEQ multiplex PCR; TCRdb lists only in-frame clones, some missing. The sample records about 220,000 clones, approximately 89% being singletons. The source material was PBMCs or T cells enriched from blood (not recorded which). These receptors were collected from a woman aged 40 to 50 with acute COVID-19.

The J gene is TRBJ1-4, the V gene TRBV9; D uncertain. This CDR3 comprises 16 residues. With 0 bases removed from V and 2 bases from J, the gap between germline ends came to 11 bases. Germline CDR1 and CDR2: SGDLS and YYNGEE. CDR3 loop: CASSVGSGRTNEKLFF. The CDR3 DNA follows: TGTGCCAGCAGCGTAGGTTCAGGTCGCACTAATGAAAAACTGTTTTTT.

The rearrangement uses TRBV5-1 and TRBJ2-5; 7 positions match TRBD2. The CDR3 runs 14 residues. V was pared by 3 bases and J by 4 bases, with 6 bases of the junction left unmatched. Germline V gene sequence: CDR1 SGHRS, CDR2 YFSETQ. CDR3 in DNA: TGCGCCAGCAGCTCCGGCGGGAGCTTAGAGACCCAGTACTTC. It specifies CASSSGGSLETQYF.

The gene calls are TRBV19 and TRBJ2-2; 10 bases fit TRBD1. This CDR3 is 15 amino acids long. The trim removed 9 bases at V and 5 bases at J, leaving 9 bases unmatched. Germline CDR1 is LNHDA and CDR2 is SQIVND (reference sequence). The CDR3 coding sequence is TGTGCCAGCCAACACCGGACAGGGGGGACCGGGGAGCTGTTTTTT. Translated: CASQHRTGGTGELFF.